This T cell receptor (beta chain) was recovered during a study of T cells expressing NK-cell markers. Study-level background: According to the study, TCR beta repertoires originated from sorted CD3+CD56+NKG2C+, CD3+CD56+NKG2C- and CD3+CD56-NKG2C+ T cells. The study's findings and limits: Researchers report these clonotypes also headed the CD3+CD56-NKG2C+ fraction in a handful of donors. The contribution of dominant NKG2C+ clonotypes to CD8+ T cells in about 6 donors was about 1.0-7.0%. HCMV specificity of the expanded NKG2C+ T cell clones stayed unclear.

TCRdb re-called the 5' RACE reads; every CDR3 protein appears as one record, without DNA. Its listing shows around 380,000 distinct CDR3 sequences. For this clonotype: The antigen is not known.

This TCR came from a woman between 50 and 59 years old in good health. The specimen sequenced was blood T cells: a sorted CD56 or NKG2C T cell subset, CD4+ or CD8+ T cells, or bulk PBMC T cells (not recorded which).

Here the CDR3 reads CSALVRGGLFF. V and J are TRBV29-1 and TRBJ2-2. The CDR3 spans 11 residues. CDR1 is SQVTM, CDR2 ANQGSEA, per germline.